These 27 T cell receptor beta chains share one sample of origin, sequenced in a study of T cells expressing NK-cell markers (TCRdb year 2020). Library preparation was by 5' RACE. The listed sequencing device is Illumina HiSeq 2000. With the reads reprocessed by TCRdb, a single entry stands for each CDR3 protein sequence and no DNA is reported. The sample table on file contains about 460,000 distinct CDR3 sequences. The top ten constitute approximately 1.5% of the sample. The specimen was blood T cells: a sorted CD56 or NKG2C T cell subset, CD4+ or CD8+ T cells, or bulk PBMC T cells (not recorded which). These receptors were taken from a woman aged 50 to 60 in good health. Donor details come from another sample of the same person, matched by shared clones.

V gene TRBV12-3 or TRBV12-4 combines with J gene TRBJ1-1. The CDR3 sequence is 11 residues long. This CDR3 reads CASGQWTEAFF.

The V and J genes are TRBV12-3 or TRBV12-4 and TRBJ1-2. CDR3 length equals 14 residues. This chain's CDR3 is CASARGRINYGYTF.

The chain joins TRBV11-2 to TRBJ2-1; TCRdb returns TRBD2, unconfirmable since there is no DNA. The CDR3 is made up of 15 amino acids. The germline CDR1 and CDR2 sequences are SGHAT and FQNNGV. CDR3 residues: CASSFFGGSGDEQFF.

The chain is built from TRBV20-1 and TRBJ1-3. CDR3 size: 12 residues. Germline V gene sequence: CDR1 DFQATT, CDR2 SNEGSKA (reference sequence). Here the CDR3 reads CSVLVGGNTIYF.

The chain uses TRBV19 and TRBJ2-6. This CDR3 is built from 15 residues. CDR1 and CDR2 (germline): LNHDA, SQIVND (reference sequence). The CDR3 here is CASRSTDSGANVLTF.

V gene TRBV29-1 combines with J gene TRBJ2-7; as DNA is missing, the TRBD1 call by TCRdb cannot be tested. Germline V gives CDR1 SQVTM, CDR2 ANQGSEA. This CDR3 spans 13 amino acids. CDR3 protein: CSVPGTVSREQYF.

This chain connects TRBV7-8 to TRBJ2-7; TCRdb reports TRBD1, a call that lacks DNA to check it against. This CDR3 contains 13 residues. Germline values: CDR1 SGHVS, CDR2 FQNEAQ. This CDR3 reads CARRTGSTYEQYF.

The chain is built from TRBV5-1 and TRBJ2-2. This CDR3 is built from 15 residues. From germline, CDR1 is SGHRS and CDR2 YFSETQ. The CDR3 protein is CASSFFSSNTGELFF.

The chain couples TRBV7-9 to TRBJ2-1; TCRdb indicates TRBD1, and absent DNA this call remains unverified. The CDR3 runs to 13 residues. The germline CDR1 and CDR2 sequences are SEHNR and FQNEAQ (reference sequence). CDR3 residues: CASSLEQVDEQFF.

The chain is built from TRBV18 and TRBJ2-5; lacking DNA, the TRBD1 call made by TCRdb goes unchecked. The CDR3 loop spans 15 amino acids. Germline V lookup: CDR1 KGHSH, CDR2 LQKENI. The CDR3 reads CASSPLRPGTETQYF.

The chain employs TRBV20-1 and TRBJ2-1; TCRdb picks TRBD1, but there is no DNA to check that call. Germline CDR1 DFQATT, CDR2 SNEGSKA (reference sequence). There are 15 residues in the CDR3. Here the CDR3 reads CSARVPGQGKNEQFF.

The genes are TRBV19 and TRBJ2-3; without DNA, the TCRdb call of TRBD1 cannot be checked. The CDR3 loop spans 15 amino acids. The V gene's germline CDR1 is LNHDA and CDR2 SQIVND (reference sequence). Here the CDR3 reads CASSGPGSGTDTQYF.

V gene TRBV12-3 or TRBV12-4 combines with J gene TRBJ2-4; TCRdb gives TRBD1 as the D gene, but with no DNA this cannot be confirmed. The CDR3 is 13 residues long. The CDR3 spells CASSSGGHGIQYF.

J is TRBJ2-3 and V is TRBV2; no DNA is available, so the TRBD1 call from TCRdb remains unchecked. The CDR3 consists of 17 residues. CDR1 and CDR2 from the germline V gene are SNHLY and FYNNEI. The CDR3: CASLGTAIKNFTDTQYF.

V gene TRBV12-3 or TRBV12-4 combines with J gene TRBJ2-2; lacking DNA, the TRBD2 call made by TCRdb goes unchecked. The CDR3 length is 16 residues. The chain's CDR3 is CASRPAGLVGTGELFF.

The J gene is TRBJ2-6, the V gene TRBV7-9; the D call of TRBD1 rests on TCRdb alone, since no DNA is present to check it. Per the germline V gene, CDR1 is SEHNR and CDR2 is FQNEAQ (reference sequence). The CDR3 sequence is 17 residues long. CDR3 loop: CASSTGQGFSGANVLTF.

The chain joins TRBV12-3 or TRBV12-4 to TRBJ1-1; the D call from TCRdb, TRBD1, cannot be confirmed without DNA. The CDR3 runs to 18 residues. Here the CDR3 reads CASSLGGRGLRFYTEAFF.

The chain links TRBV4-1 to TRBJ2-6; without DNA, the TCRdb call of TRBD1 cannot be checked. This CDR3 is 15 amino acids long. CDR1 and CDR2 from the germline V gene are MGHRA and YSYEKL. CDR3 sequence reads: CASSPRLAGANVLTF.

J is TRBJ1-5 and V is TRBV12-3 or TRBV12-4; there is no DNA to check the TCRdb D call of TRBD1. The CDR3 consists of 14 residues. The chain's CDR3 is CASRAGQGRQPQHF.

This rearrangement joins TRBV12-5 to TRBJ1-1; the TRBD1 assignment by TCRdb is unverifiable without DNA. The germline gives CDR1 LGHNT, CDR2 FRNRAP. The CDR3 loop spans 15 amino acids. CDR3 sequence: CASAPFVVGDTEAFF. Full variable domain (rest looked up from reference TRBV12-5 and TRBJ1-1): DARVTQTPRHKVTEMGQEVTMRCQPILGHNTVFWYRQTMMQGLELLAYFRNRAPLDDSGMPKDRFSAEMPDATLATLKIQPSEPRDSAVYFCASAPFVVGDTEAFFGQGTRLTVV.

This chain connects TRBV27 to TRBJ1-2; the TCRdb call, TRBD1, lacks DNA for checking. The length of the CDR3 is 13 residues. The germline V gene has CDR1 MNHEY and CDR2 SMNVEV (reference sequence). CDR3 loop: CASSFTLGAGYTF.

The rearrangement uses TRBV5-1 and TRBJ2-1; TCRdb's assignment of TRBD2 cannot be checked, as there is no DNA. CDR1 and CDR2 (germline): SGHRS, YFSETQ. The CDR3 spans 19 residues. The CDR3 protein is CASSFKGLAGGPPYNEQFF.

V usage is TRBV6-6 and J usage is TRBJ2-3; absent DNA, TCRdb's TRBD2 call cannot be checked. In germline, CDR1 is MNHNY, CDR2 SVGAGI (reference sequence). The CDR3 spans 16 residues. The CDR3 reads CASSWNSGSVGDTQYF.

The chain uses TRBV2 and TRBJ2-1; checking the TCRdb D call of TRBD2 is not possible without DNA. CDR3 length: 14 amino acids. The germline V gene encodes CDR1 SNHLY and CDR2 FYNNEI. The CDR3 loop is CATFRDYSSNEQFF.

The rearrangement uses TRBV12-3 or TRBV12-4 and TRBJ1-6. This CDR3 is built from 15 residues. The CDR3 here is CASSPSGGTFSPLHF.

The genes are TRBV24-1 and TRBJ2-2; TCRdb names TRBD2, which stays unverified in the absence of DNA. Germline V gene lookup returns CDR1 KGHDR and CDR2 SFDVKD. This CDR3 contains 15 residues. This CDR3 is CATSDHTRGTGELFF.

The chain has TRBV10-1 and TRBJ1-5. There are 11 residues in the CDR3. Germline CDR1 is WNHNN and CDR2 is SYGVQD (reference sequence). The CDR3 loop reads CASSDGSIQHF.